This TCR beta chain was identified in a study of cytomegalovirus exposure and HLA in healthy donors. Germline CDR1 is SEHNR and CDR2 is FQNEAQ (reference sequence). The CDR3 covers 14 residues. General study results and limits: There were 150 to 200 TCR beta chains listed as cytomegalovirus-associated. Usually a TCR sequence was rare, but some public TCRs were found in many donors. A later analysis linked some 17,000 TCR beta sequences to HLA alleles at 0.05 false discovery rate.

PCR involved 60 Vbeta and 13 Jbeta primers. Produced via immunoSEQ multiplex PCR; TCRdb's table is partial and in-frame only. This sample carries more than 100,000 clones, around three quarters of them seen once, and the ten largest clones take roughly 3.3%. Notes on this clone: Its antigen is still unknown.

This TCR was sampled from a woman in her twenties or thirties in good health and CMV-seropositive. This sequence joins TRBV7-9 and TRBJ2-5, with 7 bases fitting TRBD1. The J call may be incorrect, as the DNA end agrees better with TRBJ2-7. The sequenced material came from PBMCs. CDR3 coding DNA: TGTGCCAGCAGCTCGACAGGGATCGACTACGAGCAGTACTTC. Amino acid sequence: CASSSTGIDYEQYF.